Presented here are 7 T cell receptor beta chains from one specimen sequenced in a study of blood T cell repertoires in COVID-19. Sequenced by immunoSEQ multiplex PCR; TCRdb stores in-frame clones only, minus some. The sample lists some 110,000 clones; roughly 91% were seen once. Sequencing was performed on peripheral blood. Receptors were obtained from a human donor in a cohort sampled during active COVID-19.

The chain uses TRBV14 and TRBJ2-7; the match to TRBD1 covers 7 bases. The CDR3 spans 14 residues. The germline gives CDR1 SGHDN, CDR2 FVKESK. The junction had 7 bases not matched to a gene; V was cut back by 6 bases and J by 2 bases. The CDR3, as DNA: TGTGCCAGCAGACAGGGGATTCCCCCCTACGAGCAGTACTTC. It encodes CASRQGIPPYEQYF.

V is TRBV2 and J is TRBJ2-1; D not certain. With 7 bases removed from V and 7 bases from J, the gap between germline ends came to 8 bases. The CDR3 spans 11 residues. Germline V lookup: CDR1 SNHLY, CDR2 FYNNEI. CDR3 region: CASKRENEQFF. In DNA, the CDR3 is TGTGCCAGCAAACGAGAGAATGAGCAGTTCTTC. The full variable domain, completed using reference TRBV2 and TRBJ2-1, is EPEVTQTPSHQVTQMGQEVILRCVPISNHLYFYWYRQILGQKVEFLVSFYNNEISEKSEIFDDQFSVERPDGSNFTLKIRSTKLEDSAMYFCASKRENEQFFGPGTRLTVL.

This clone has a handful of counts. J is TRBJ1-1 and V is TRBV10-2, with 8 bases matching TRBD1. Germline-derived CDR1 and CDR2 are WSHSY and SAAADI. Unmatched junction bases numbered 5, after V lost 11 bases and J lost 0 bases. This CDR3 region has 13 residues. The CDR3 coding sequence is TGCGCCGCAGACAGGGGCCTGAACACTGAAGCTTTCTTT. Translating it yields CAADRGLNTEAFF.

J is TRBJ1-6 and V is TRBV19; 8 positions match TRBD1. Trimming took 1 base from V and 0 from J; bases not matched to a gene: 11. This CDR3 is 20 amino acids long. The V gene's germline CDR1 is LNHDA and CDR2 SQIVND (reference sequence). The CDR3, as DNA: TGTGCCAGTAGTATAGTCGGACAGGGCCATAGAAGCTCCTATAATTCACCCCTCCACTTT. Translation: CASSIVGQGHRSSYNSPLHF.

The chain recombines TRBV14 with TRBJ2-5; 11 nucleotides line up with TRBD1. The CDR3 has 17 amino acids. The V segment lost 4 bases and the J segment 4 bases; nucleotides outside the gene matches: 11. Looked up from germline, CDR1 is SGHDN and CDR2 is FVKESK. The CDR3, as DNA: TGTGCCAGCAGCCCTCACGGGACAGGGGGTTTAAGAGAGACCCAGTACTTC. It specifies CASSPHGTGGLRETQYF.

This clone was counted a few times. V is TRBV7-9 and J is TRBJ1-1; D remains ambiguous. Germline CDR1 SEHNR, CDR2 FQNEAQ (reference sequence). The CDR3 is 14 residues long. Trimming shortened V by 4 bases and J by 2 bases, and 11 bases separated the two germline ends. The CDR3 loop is CASSSGRINTEAFF. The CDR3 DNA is TGTGCCAGCAGCTCAGGCAGAATCAACACTGAAGCTTTCTTT.

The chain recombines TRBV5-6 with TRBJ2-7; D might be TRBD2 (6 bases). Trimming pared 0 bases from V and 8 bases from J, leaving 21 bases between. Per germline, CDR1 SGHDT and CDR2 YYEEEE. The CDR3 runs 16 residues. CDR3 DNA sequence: TGTGCCAGCAGCTTGGCCGTTGGGGGAGGTAGGGATAAGCAGTACTTC. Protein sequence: CASSLAVGGGRDKQYF.